This entry lists 2 T cell receptor beta chains sequenced from one sample in a study of regulatory T cells in long-lasting Graves disease. This sample's time point: newly diagnosed GD, antithyroid drugs for less than 3 months. Scientists built the TCR library using RNA that was extracted from PBMCs. Building of the TCR beta libraries involved iRepertoire HTBI primers and Arm-PCR of CDR3 regions. TCRdb redid the calling of the multiplex PCR reads with MiXCR, one entry per CDR3 protein. The sample lists approximately 250,000 distinct CDR3 sequences, around 20% occurring once. The sequences come from peripheral blood mononuclear cells (PBMCs), collected at new diagnosis, from a patient treated with antithyroid drugs. The source is a female donor with Graves disease.

The J gene is TRBJ2-7, the V gene TRBV11-2, with unresolved D. CDR1 is SGHAT, CDR2 FQNNGV, per germline. Between the trimmed V and J ends, which lost 6 bases and 2 bases, there was a span of 17 bases. The CDR3 has 15 amino acids. The CDR3 DNA reads TGTGCCAGCAGTCTCGACTGGGGAATACCCTACGAGCAGTACTTC. Its protein is CASSLDWGIPYEQYF.

This clonotype was seen ten or more times. This rearrangement joins TRBV2 to TRBJ2-3; D not resolved. Germline CDR1 and CDR2: SNHLY and FYNNEI. Trimming cost V 7 bases and J 4 bases, with 12 bases left between them. CDR3 size: 13 residues. The DNA of the CDR3 is TGTGCCAGCAAGGATGGGGTGTCAGATACGCAGTATTTT. It codes for CASKDGVSDTQYF.